This TCR beta chain derives from a study of Ad26.COV2.S vaccination and SARS-CoV-2 variants. Overall study results and limits: TCR breadth and depth analyses may have underestimated total T cell responses. Breadth measured for non-spike TCRs was similar across vaccine and placebo recipients. Recipients given vaccine exceeded placebo recipients in spike-specific TCR breadth. CD8+ and CD4+ T cells specific for spike reportedly responded with substantial breadth after vaccination.

Concerning this clone: Its antigen is unknown.

V dropped 4 bases and J dropped 9 bases, with 17 bases sitting between them. Looked up from germline, CDR1 is LGHDT and CDR2 is YNNKEL (reference sequence). This CDR3 contains 14 residues. This table comes from immunoSEQ multiplex PCR, and its TCRdb copy is limited to in-frame clones, with some not included. The table lists about 100,000 clones, 80% of them singletons. The sequences come from peripheral blood, collected after recovery from COVID-19. This chain connects TRBV3-1 (or the pseudogene TRBV3-2) to TRBJ2-3; D is uncertain. This TCR was sampled from a human donor who had recovered from COVID-19. Here the CDR3 reads CASSPPYSFATQYF. The CDR3 nucleotides are TGTGCCAGCAGCCCGCCCTACAGCTTTGCGACGCAGTATTTT.